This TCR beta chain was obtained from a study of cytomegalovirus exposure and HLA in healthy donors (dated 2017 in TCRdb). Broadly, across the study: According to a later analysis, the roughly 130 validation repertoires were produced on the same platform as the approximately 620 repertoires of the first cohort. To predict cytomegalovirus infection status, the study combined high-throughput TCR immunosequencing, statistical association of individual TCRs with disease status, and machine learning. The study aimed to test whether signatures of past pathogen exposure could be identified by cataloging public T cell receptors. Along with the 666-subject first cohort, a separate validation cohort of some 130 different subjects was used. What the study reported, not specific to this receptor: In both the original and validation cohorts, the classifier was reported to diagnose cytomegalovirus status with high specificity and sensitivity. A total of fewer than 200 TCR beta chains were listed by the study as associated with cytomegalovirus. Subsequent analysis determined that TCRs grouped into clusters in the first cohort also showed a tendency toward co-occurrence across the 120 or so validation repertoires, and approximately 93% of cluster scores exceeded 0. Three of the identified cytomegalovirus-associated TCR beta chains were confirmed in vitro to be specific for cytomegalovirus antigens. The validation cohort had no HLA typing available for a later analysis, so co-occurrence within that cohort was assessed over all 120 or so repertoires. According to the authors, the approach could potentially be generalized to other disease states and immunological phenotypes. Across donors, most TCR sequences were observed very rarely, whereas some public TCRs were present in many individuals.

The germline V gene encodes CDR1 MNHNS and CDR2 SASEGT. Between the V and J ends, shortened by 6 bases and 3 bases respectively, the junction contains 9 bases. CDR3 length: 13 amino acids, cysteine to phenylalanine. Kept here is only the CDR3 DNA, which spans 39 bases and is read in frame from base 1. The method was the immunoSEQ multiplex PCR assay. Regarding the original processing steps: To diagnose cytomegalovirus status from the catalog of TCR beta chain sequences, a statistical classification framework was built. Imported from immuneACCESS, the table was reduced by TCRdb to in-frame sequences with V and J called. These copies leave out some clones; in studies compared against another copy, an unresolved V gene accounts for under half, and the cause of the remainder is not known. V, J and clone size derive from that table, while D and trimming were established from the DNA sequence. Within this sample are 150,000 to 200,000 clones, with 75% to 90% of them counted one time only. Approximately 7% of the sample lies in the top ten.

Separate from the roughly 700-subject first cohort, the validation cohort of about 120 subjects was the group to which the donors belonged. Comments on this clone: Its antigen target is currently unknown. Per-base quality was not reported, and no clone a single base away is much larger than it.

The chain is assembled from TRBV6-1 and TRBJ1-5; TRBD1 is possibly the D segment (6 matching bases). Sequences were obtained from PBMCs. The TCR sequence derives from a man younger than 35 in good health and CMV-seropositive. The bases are TGTGCCAGCAGCACAGGGTACAATCAGCCCCAGCATTTT. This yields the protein CASSTGYNQPQHF.